The clone carrying this T cell receptor beta chain was found many times. The target antigen is unknown. The data stem from a study of early T cells in non-severe SARS-CoV-2 infection. Study-level background: Chains stayed unpaired after sequencing of bulk RNA from unsorted whole blood. Study-level results: VDJdb-based annotation leaned toward anti-spike CD8 responses and missed private and CD4 specificities.

In germline, CDR1 is SGHDT, CDR2 YYEEEE. V lost 4 bases and J lost 2; bases outside the gene matches: 7. This CDR3 is 16 amino acids long. Molecules of cDNA were individually given unique molecular identifiers that were attached to them. MiXCR was run by TCRdb on the 5' RACE reads, yielding one entry per CDR3 protein. The profile shows 85,000 to 100,000 distinct CDR3 sequences, approximately 10% of them singletons. This receptor was obtained from an adult who was a healthcare worker with PCR-confirmed SARS-CoV-2 infection or an uninfected control (not recorded which). Sequenced material: whole blood, taken at baseline. V and J are TRBV5-6 and TRBJ1-5; 9 bases match TRBD1. CDR3 in amino acids: CASSTNRGPGNQPQHF. The CDR3 DNA reads TGTGCCAGCAGCACCAACAGGGGGCCGGGCAATCAGCCCCAGCATTTT.